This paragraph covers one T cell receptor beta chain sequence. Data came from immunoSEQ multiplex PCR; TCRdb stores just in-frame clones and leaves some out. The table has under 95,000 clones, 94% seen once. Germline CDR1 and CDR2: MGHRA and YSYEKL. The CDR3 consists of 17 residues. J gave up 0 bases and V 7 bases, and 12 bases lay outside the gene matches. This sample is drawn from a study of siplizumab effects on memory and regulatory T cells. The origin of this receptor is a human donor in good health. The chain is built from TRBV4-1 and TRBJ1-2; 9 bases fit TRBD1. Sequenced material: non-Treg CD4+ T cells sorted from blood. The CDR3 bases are TGCGCCAGCAATCCTTCGCGGACAGGGGAGGCTAACTATGGCTACACCTTC. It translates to CASNPSRTGEANYGYTF.